Below, 31 T cell receptor beta chains from the same sample are listed, as sequenced in a study of cytomegalovirus exposure and HLA in healthy donors. 13 Jbeta primers and 60 Vbeta primers were used for the PCR. Sequencing used immunoSEQ multiplex PCR; TCRdb keeps in-frame clones, though not all of them. The sample lists some 150,000 clones, more than 70% occurring once. Sample: PBMCs. The receptors were sampled from a man between 40 and 49 years old in good health and CMV-seronegative.

The CDR3 region has the DNA TGTGCCAGCAGCTTAACGGGACAGGGCATTCAGTACTTC. As protein: CASSLTGQGIQYF. This chain links TRBV7-3 with TRBJ2-4; 9 positions match TRBD1. This CDR3 comprises 13 residues. Germline V gene data show CDR1 as SGHTA and CDR2 as FQGTGA. V trimming: 0 bases; J trimming: 9 bases; junction bases outside the gene matches: 0.

This clone was observed once. The chain couples TRBV20-1 to TRBJ1-4; a possible D gene is TRBD1 (6 bases). The length of the CDR3 is 11 residues. Per the germline V gene, CDR1 is DFQATT and CDR2 is SNEGSKA (reference sequence). Trimming stripped 7 bases from V and 8 bases from J, with 11 bases between. In DNA, the CDR3 is TGCAGTGGGGGGGGGCCCGAAAAACTGTTTTTT. Protein: CSGGGPEKLFF.

The chain combines TRBV5-4 with TRBJ2-3, with D uncertain. V lost 0 bases to trimming and J lost 2 bases, with 10 bases between them. Germline V gene data show CDR1 as SGHNT and CDR2 as YYREEE (reference sequence). This CDR3 has 15 amino acids. CDR3 DNA sequence: TGTGCCAGCAGCTTGGCGATTTGGCCCACAGATACGCAGTATTTT. This codes for CASSLAIWPTDTQYF.

V is TRBV6-1 and J is TRBJ2-7, with 8 positions matching TRBD1. From germline, CDR1 is MNHNS and CDR2 SASEGT. V was pared by 6 bases and J by 2 bases, with 3 bases of the junction left unmatched. CDR3 length: 13 residues. In DNA form, the CDR3 reads TGTGCCAGCAGGGGGACAGGAGCCTACGAGCAGTACTTC. This gives the protein CASRGTGAYEQYF.

The chain uses TRBV14 and TRBJ1-1, with TRBD1 matching 8 bases. Germline V gives CDR1 SGHDN, CDR2 FVKESK. The length of the CDR3 is 14 residues. Unmatched junction bases numbered 7, after V lost 4 bases and J lost 6 bases. The CDR3 nucleotides read TGTGCCAGCAGCCCCTTAATGGGACAGGCTGAAGCTTTCTTT. Translating gives CASSPLMGQAEAFF.

This clone was detected a few times. This chain uses TRBV6-1 with TRBJ2-3; 11 positions agree with TRBD2. The CDR3 is 15 residues long. Trimming took 2 bases from V and 4 from J; bases not matched to a gene: 2. Germline CDR1 and CDR2: MNHNS and SASEGT. This chain's CDR3 is CASSELAGGADTQYF. CDR3 DNA: TGTGCCAGCAGTGAATTAGCGGGGGGGGCAGATACGCAGTATTTT.

This chain joins TRBV28 and TRBJ2-7; D possibly corresponds to TRBD2 (6 bases). V dropped 7 bases and J dropped 5 bases, with 18 bases sitting between them. Germline loops: CDR1 MDHEN, CDR2 SYDVKM. This CDR3 is built from 14 residues. The chain's CDR3 is CASTLGRRAHEQYF. Written as DNA, the CDR3 is TGTGCCAGCACTCTAGGGAGGAGGGCCCACGAGCAGTACTTC.

The rearrangement joins TRBV7-2 to TRBJ2-5; the D is unclear. Germline loops: CDR1 SGHTA, CDR2 FQGNSA. The CDR3 contains 13 residues. The V end was cut by 4 bases, the J end by 0 bases, with 6 bases between. DNA for the CDR3: TGTGCCAGCAGCTCCTCGTACCAAGAGACCCAGTACTTC. It yields the protein CASSSSYQETQYF.

The genes are TRBV5-4 and TRBJ1-2, with TRBD1 matching 9 bases. CDR1 is SGHNT, CDR2 YYREEE, per germline (reference sequence). This CDR3 region has 15 residues. The V gene end was trimmed by 0 bases and the J gene end by 0 bases; junction bases not matched to a gene: 0. CDR3 amino acids: CASSLGTGANYGYTF. CDR3 in DNA: TGTGCCAGCAGCTTGGGGACAGGGGCTAACTATGGCTACACCTTC.

The chain links TRBV11-1 to TRBJ2-1; 7 bases map to TRBD2. Trimming took 3 bases from V and 7 from J; bases not matched to a gene: 3. The germline V gene has CDR1 SGHAT and CDR2 FQDESV (reference sequence). The CDR3 loop spans 13 amino acids. DNA of the CDR3: TGTGCCAGCAGCTTTGGACTAGGAAATGAGCAGTTCTTC. Amino acid sequence: CASSFGLGNEQFF.

The chain is built from TRBV7-9 and TRBJ2-7; TRBD2 is a possible D gene (6 bases). Germline V CDR1 and CDR2: SEHNR, FQNEAQ (reference sequence). The CDR3 consists of 14 residues. Trimming took 8 bases from V and 1 from J, leaving 15 bases between them. The DNA for the CDR3 is TGTGCCAGCTCCATTGGGGGGAGATCCTACGAGCAGTACTTC. It translates to CASSIGGRSYEQYF.

The V and J genes are TRBV19 and TRBJ2-7; perhaps TRBD2 as D (6 bases). The germline V and J ends were trimmed by 4 bases and 1 base, with 14 bases remaining between them. The V gene's germline CDR1 is LNHDA and CDR2 SQIVND (reference sequence). The CDR3 covers 15 residues. CDR3 loop: CASSRGWAGSYEQYF. The CDR3 region has the DNA TGTGCCAGTAGTAGGGGTTGGGCGGGGTCCTACGAGCAGTACTTC.

The V call is TRBV7-3, the J call TRBJ2-1; weak D call: TRBD2 (7 bases). The germline gives CDR1 SGHTA, CDR2 FQGTGA. Trimming took off 5 bases at V and 7 bases at J, with 15 bases between the two ends. This CDR3 is built from 14 residues. CDR3 in DNA: TGTGCCAGCAGCCTATTGGGGGGGACAAATGAGCAGTTCTTC. Translated, it gives CASSLLGGTNEQFF.

The CDR3: CASTPGGIEGTEAFF. The CDR3 nucleotides are TGTGCCAGCACCCCAGGGGGGATCGAGGGCACTGAAGCTTTCTTT. This chain connects TRBV7-2 to TRBJ1-1; 7 bases are shared with TRBD1. The V gene end was trimmed by 7 bases and the J gene end by 4 bases; junction bases not matched to a gene: 12. Germline-derived CDR1 and CDR2 are SGHTA and FQGNSA. CDR3 length: 15 amino acids.

J is TRBJ2-1 and V is TRBV27, with D tentatively TRBD1 (6 bases). The germline gives CDR1 MNHEY, CDR2 SMNVEV (reference sequence). This CDR3 region has 15 residues. V was cut by 4 bases and J by 6 bases, with 16 bases left in between. The CDR3 here is CASSSRQVGANEQFF. The CDR3 coding sequence is TGTGCCAGCAGTTCTCGACAGGTCGGCGCCAATGAGCAGTTCTTC.

The chain uses TRBV13 and TRBJ2-1; the match to TRBD2 covers 10 bases. Losses at the gene ends were 4 bases for V and 12 bases for J; bases not matched to a gene: 9. The germline V gene encodes CDR1 PRHDT and CDR2 FYEKMQ (reference sequence). CDR3 length equals 14 residues. CDR3 in amino acids: CASSSRSGGAGQFF. CDR3 DNA sequence: TGTGCCAGCAGCTCACGGAGCGGGGGGGCGGGGCAGTTCTTC.

This clone has only a few counts. CDR3 region: CASSLGQGVDSPLHF. CDR3 DNA: TGTGCCAGCAGCTTAGGGCAGGGGGTTGATTCACCCCTCCACTTT. The chain joins TRBV11-2 to TRBJ1-6, with 7 bases identical to TRBD1. There are 15 residues in the CDR3. Germline CDR1 and CDR2: SGHAT and FQNNGV. V lost 1 base to trimming and J lost 8 bases; unmatched junction nucleotides: 5.

CDR3 sequence (DNA): TGCGCCAGCAGCTTCAGGGGGCAGGAAGAAAAACTGTTTTTT. As protein: CASSFRGQEEKLFF. The gene calls are TRBV5-1 and TRBJ1-4; 8 positions match TRBD1. The CDR3 extends over 14 amino acids. J lost 8 bases, V lost 2 bases, and 5 bases had no gene match. Germline assignment: CDR1 SGHRS and CDR2 YFSETQ.

The chain has TRBV27 and TRBJ1-2; 7 nucleotides agree with TRBD1. The trim removed 7 bases at V and 4 bases at J, leaving 9 bases unmatched. Looked up from germline, CDR1 is MNHEY and CDR2 is SMNVEV (reference sequence). CDR3 length equals 14 residues. CDR3 in DNA: TGTGCCAGCACCAGACAGGGAGGCGGCTATGGCTACACCTTC. The encoded protein is CASTRQGGGYGYTF.

The chain carries TRBV7-9 and TRBJ1-1; tentative D call: TRBD1 (6 bases). Germline V gene data show CDR1 as SEHNR and CDR2 as FQNEAQ (reference sequence). The CDR3 covers 14 residues. Trimming left V 2 bases short and J 6 bases short, with 13 bases between. CDR3 nucleotide sequence: TGTGCCAGCAGCTTACCTAACAGGGCACCTGAAGCTTTCTTT. Translating it yields CASSLPNRAPEAFF.

This clone has only one observation. This chain joins TRBV7-9 and TRBJ1-5; D unresolved. The CDR3 length is 16 residues. Per germline, CDR1 SEHNR and CDR2 FQNEAQ (reference sequence). The V end was cut by 8 bases, the J end by 5 bases, with 22 bases between. The CDR3 sequence: CASSHSVDDDYQPQHF. For the CDR3, the DNA is TGTGCCAGCTCGCATTCCGTCGATGATGACTATCAGCCCCAGCATTTT. The full variable domain, its missing parts supplied by reference TRBV7-9 and TRBJ1-5, is DTGVSQNPRHKITKRGQNVTFRCDPISEHNRLYWYRQTLGQGPEFLTYFQNEAQLEKSRLLSDRFSAERPKGSFSTLEIQRTEQGDSAMYLCASSHSVDDDYQPQHFGDGTRLSIL.

The CDR3 region has the DNA TGTGCCAGCAGCTTAACAGGGCTAGCCAAAAACATTCAGTACTTC. It encodes CASSLTGLAKNIQYF. The chain recombines TRBV13 with TRBJ2-4, with TRBD1 as a possible D gene (6 bases). Between the trimmed V and J ends, which lost 2 bases and 0 bases, there was a span of 8 bases. Germline lookup yields CDR1 PRHDT and CDR2 FYEKMQ (reference sequence). The CDR3 contains 15 residues.

The V and J genes are TRBV5-4 and TRBJ2-1, with 8 nucleotides matching TRBD1. V lost 4 bases to trimming and J lost 5 bases; unmatched junction nucleotides: 5. This CDR3 contains 14 residues. Germline V gene lookup returns CDR1 SGHNT and CDR2 YYREEE (reference sequence). As DNA, the CDR3 is TGTGCCAGCAGCCGATCGGACAGGGACAATGAGCAGTTCTTC. Its protein is CASSRSDRDNEQFF.

The chain joins TRBV28 to TRBJ2-7, with D unclear. The CDR3 sequence is 16 residues long. The V gene's germline CDR1 is MDHEN and CDR2 SYDVKM. Trimming removed 6 bases at V and 1 base at J, with 19 bases between. The chain's CDR3 is CASSSPIARSSYEQYF. The CDR3 nucleotides are TGTGCCAGCAGCTCACCTATCGCCCGAAGTTCCTACGAGCAGTACTTC.

This clone was counted between two and nine times. The chain couples TRBV6-5 to TRBJ1-5; perhaps TRBD1 as D (6 bases). The CDR3 length is 15 residues. Trimming cost V 2 bases and J 5 bases, with 13 bases left between them. In germline, CDR1 is MNHEY, CDR2 SVGAGI. The CDR3 spells CASSYRGTNDQPQHF. The CDR3 DNA follows: TGTGCCAGCAGTTACAGAGGGACAAATGATCAGCCCCAGCATTTT.

The chain is built from TRBV29-1 and TRBJ2-5; 7 bases align to TRBD2. The junction had 6 bases not matched to a gene; V was cut back by 6 bases and J by 2 bases. The germline CDR1 and CDR2 sequences are SQVTM and ANQGSEA. The CDR3 spans 13 residues. The CDR3 sequence: CSVQPSGQETQYF. DNA for the CDR3: TGCAGCGTGCAACCTAGCGGACAAGAGACCCAGTACTTC.

The chain carries TRBV6-1 and TRBJ1-1; D perhaps matches TRBD1 (6 bases). CDR1 is MNHNS and CDR2 is SASEGT in the germline V gene. This CDR3 contains 16 residues. The V and J ends lost 2 bases and 8 bases respectively, with 21 bases between them. The CDR3 DNA is TGTGCCAGCAGTGAATCAGGGGCTTATCGTGCCCGAGAAGCTTTCTTT. It translates to CASSESGAYRAREAFF.

The chain uses TRBV19 and TRBJ1-5; D gene unclear. Trimming stripped 4 bases from V and 4 bases from J, with 14 bases between. The germline V gene has CDR1 LNHDA and CDR2 SQIVND (reference sequence). There are 15 residues in the CDR3. The CDR3 DNA reads as TGTGCCAGTAGTAACACTCCGGGTCTGAATCAGCCCCAGCATTTT. Protein: CASSNTPGLNQPQHF.

The chain uses TRBV7-2 and TRBJ2-7; 11 bases match TRBD1. The junction had 8 bases not matched to a gene; V was cut back by 2 bases and J by 2 bases. Germline lookup yields CDR1 SGHTA and CDR2 FQGNSA. There are 17 residues in the CDR3. As DNA, the CDR3 is TGTGCCAGCAGCTTATATTCGGGGGGACAGGGGGCCTACGAGCAGTACTTC. It specifies CASSLYSGGQGAYEQYF.

The rearrangement links TRBV5-8 to TRBJ2-1; the D is unclear. CDR1 is SGHTS, CDR2 YDEGEE, per germline. V was cut by 0 bases and J by 12 bases, with 7 bases left in between. The CDR3 consists of 11 residues. In DNA form, the CDR3 reads TGTGCCAGCAGCTTGGACAGTTCGCAGTTCTTC. It yields the protein CASSLDSSQFF.

The CDR3 nucleotides are TGCGCCAGCAGCCTCGGACAGATCGGTGGAAACACCATATATTTT. This encodes CASSLGQIGGNTIYF. This chain connects TRBV5-1 to TRBJ1-3, with D possibly matching TRBD1 (6 bases). The V end lost 4 bases, the J end lost 3 bases, and 14 bases lay between the germline ends. The CDR3 sequence is 15 residues long. Germline V lookup: CDR1 SGHRS, CDR2 YFSETQ.